Given below is one T cell receptor (beta chain) in context. Antigen unknown. Amplification used 60 Vbeta primers and 13 Jbeta primers. TCRdb's table, derived via immunoSEQ multiplex PCR, lists solely in-frame clones and lacks some. The repertoire consists of 110,000 or so clones, with over 65% occurring once and the leading ten covering 2.5%. The data derive from a study of cytomegalovirus exposure and HLA in healthy donors. This CDR3 has 16 amino acids. The germline V gene has CDR1 SGHTA and CDR2 FQGNSA. V dropped 5 bases and J dropped 0 bases, with 14 bases sitting between them. Findings and limits, study-wide: Later analysis showed most CMV-associated TCR beta chains appearing HLA-restricted. In a later analysis, donors in an Asian-associated ancestry cluster reportedly had fewer N-insertions in productive TCRs than the cohort mean.

The clonotype was recovered from a woman in her late teens or twenties in good health and CMV-seronegative. The chain has TRBV7-2 and TRBJ1-3; D not resolved. Sequencing was done on a sample of PBMCs. The CDR3 protein is CASSPYGSSSGNTIYF. DNA of the CDR3: TGTGCCAGCAGCCCCTACGGGTCTAGCTCTGGAAACACCATATATTTT.